What follows are 8 T cell receptor beta chains derived from one specimen sequenced in a study of regulatory T cells in long-lasting Graves disease. Relying on iRepertoire HTBI primers and Arm-PCR of CDR3 regions, the team built TCR beta libraries. TCRdb reanalysed the multiplex PCR reads using MiXCR and keeps one entry per CDR3 protein. The data show roughly 350,000 distinct CDR3 sequences, about 16% seen once. Time point here: newly diagnosed GD, antithyroid drugs for less than 3 months. RNA from PBMCs was the source of the TCR library. The data were also submitted as part of a second study, on T cells in Graves' hyperthyroidism and ophthalmopathy.

Here the sequenced sample was peripheral blood mononuclear cells (PBMCs), taken at new diagnosis, from a patient treated with antithyroid drugs. The receptors shown here come from a woman between 18 and 30 years old with Graves disease.

This clonotype came up many times. V usage is TRBV29-1 and J usage is TRBJ2-3, with 9 bases identical to TRBD2. V dropped 0 bases and J dropped 7; count of bases not matched to a gene: 8. The CDR3 length is 15 residues. Germline V lookup: CDR1 SQVTM, CDR2 ANQGSEA. CDR3 in amino acids: CSVEDTAGGWNTQYF. For the CDR3, the DNA is TGCAGCGTTGAAGATACAGCGGGAGGTTGGAATACGCAGTATTTT.

The J gene is TRBJ2-1, the V gene TRBV20-1; a possible D gene is TRBD2 (5 bases). CDR1 is DFQATT and CDR2 is SNEGSKA in the germline V gene (reference sequence). The CDR3 length is 14 residues. Trimming removed 6 bases from V and 5 bases from J, with 17 bases in between. The CDR3 DNA sequence: TGCAGTGCACCAGCCGGGGAACGGGACAATGAGCAGTTCTTC. Translation: CSAPAGERDNEQFF.

The table lists this clonotype with many counts. The chain links TRBV4-1 to TRBJ2-7, with D possibly being TRBD1 or TRBD2 (5 bases each). The germline CDR1 and CDR2 sequences are MGHRA and YSYEKL. The CDR3 extends over 16 amino acids. V lost 0 bases, J lost 0 bases, and 12 bases lay in between. The CDR3 loop reads CASSQDYPGSSYEQYF. The CDR3 nucleotides are TGCGCCAGCAGCCAAGACTACCCAGGGAGCTCCTACGAGCAGTACTTC.

This clonotype was seen repeatedly, ten times or more. This chain connects TRBV5-1 to TRBJ2-3; D is ambiguous. V dropped 7 bases and J dropped 4 bases, with 16 bases sitting between them. The CDR3 is 14 residues long. Germline CDR1 reads SGHRS; CDR2 reads YFSETQ. This chain's CDR3 is CASGSEQLSDTQYF. The CDR3 coding sequence is TGCGCCAGCGGCTCAGAGCAGCTCTCAGATACGCAGTATTTT.

Comments on this clonotype: Given a much more abundant clone one base away, this may be a read error. The chain uses TRBV20-1 and TRBJ2-7; 7 bases line up with TRBD2. Per the germline V gene, CDR1 is DFQATT and CDR2 is SNEGSKA (reference sequence). The CDR3 consists of 13 residues. Germline trimming cut 1 base from V and 2 bases from J; bases unmatched to any gene: 2. The CDR3 region is CSARVSGAYEQYF. CDR3 DNA: TGCAGTGCTAGAGTAAGCGGGGCCTACGAGCAGTACTTC.

The chain is built from TRBV11-2 and TRBJ2-1; the match to TRBD1 covers 9 bases. Germline V gene lookup returns CDR1 SGHAT and CDR2 FQNNGV. Trimming removed 4 bases from V and 7 bases from J; junction bases left unmatched: 2. This CDR3 is built from 13 residues. The CDR3 protein is CASSSGQGNEQFF. DNA of the CDR3: TGTGCCAGCAGCTCGGGACAGGGAAATGAGCAGTTCTTC.

This clonotype was detected ten times or more. The chain carries TRBV7-6 and TRBJ2-3; D gene ambiguous. V was pared by 3 bases and J by 3 bases, with 7 bases between. The CDR3 is 13 amino acids. Germline V gene lookup returns CDR1 SGHVS and CDR2 FNYEAQ. The CDR3 here is CASSFIPTDTQYF. The CDR3 coding sequence is TGTGCCAGCAGCTTCATACCGACAGATACGCAGTATTTT.

In its sample, this clonotype was seen many times. The V gene is TRBV12-3 or TRBV12-4, the J gene TRBJ1-5; possible D gene TRBD1, 6 bases. The CDR3 sequence is 16 residues long. Trimming pared 1 base from V and 0 bases from J, leaving 10 bases between. The CDR3 bases are TGTGCCAGCAGTTTAGGGCCAGGGGATAGCAATCAGCCCCAGCATTTT. As protein: CASSLGPGDSNQPQHF.